Included here is one TCR beta chain sequence, with context. What it binds is not known. Some clones are missing from TCRdb's copy, which holds only in-frame ones; the method was immunoSEQ multiplex PCR. This sample has around 63,000 clones, with over 70% found just once. Viral peptide pool expansion of antigen-specific CD4+ T cells preceded sequencing in the ViraFEST assay. Investigators separated out CD4+ T cells once more than nine days of culture had passed. Nucleocapsid antibodies stayed negative before and after vaccination, showing no earlier SARS-CoV-2 infection. Losses at the gene ends were 1 base for V and 4 bases for J; bases not matched to a gene: 13. The CDR3 spans 19 residues. CDR1 is SGHTA and CDR2 is FQGNSA in the germline V gene. This sample is part of a study of vaccination effects on CD4 cells after COVID-19.

The chain uses TRBV7-2 and TRBJ2-2; TRBD1 agrees at 9 bases. The receptor was isolated from a human donor who received a COVID-19 vaccine. Specimen: CD4+ T cells from PBMCs cultured with HCoV-OC43 spike peptides, collected before COVID-19 vaccination. Indicated subset: HCoV-OC43 spike overlapping peptide pool stimulation. The DNA of the CDR3 is TGTGCCAGCAGCTTAGTAGTCCAAACGGACAGGGGATTCACCGGGGAGCTGTTTTTT. Translating it yields CASSLVVQTDRGFTGELFF.